Listed below are T cell receptor beta chains from one sample, sequenced in a study of T cell responses to AZD1222 COVID-19 vaccine. Assay used: immunoSEQ multiplex PCR; TCRdb lists only in-frame clones, some missing. This sample yields some 150,000 clones, of which about 89% are seen a single time; 1.5% to 2% belongs to the top ten. Sequencing was performed on peripheral blood, taken on day 0 of AZD1222 vaccination. These receptors originate from an adult in good health. CDR3s include the opening cysteine and the closing phenylalanine or tryptophan.

V: TRBV5-5
J: TRBJ2-5
CDR3: CASSLGGAQETQYF

V: TRBV9
J: TRBJ1-1
CDR3: CASSVGQGNTEAFF

V: TRBV24-1
J: TRBJ2-3
CDR3: CATSGGPDTQYF

V: TRBV28
J: TRBJ1-3
CDR3: CASSFNTIYF

V: TRBV28
J: TRBJ1-6
CDR3: CASSFSGGEGSPLHF

V: TRBV28
J: TRBJ2-1
CDR3: CASIASGGFLGEQFF

V: TRBV25-1
J: TRBJ2-1
CDR3: CASSDYYEQFF

V: TRBV7-8
J: TRBJ1-3
CDR3: CASSLPPRNTIYF

V: TRBV25-1
J: TRBJ2-3
CDR3: CASSSLAGGLRTDTQYF

V: TRBV15
J: TRBJ2-1
CDR3: CATSRVAGGGNEQFF

V: TRBV5-6
J: TRBJ2-7
CDR3: CASSHSNYEQYF

V: TRBV6-6
J: TRBJ1-2
CDR3: CASSSPQGQGTF

V: TRBV6-6
J: TRBJ1-5
CDR3: CASTITGGNQPQHF

V: TRBV6-5
J: TRBJ1-2
CDR3: CASIDPSYGYTF

V: TRBV9
J: TRBJ2-1
CDR3: CASSVVGGSTYNEQFF